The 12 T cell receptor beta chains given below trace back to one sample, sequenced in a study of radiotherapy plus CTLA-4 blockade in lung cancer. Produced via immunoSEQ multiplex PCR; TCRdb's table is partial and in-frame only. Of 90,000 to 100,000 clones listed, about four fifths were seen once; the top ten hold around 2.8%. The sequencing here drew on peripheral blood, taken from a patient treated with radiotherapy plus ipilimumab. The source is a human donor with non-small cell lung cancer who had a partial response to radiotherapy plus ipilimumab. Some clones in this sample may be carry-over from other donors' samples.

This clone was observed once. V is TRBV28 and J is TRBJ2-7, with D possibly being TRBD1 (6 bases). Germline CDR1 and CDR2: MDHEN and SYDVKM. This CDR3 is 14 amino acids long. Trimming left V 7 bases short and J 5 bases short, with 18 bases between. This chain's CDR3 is CASTRNRAVNEQYF. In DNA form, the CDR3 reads TGTGCCAGCACCCGGAACAGGGCCGTCAACGAGCAGTACTTC.

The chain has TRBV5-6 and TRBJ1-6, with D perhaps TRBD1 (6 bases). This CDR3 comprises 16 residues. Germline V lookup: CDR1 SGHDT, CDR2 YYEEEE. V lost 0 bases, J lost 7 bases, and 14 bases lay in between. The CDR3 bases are TGTGCCAGCAGCTTGGTGGCAGGGGCTCAAAATTCACCCCTCCACTTT. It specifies CASSLVAGAQNSPLHF.

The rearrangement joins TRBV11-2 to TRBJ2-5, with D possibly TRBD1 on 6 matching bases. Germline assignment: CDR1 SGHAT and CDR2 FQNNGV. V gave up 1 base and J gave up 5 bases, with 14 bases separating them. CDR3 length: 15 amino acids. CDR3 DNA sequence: TGTGCCAGCAGCTTAGGTTTCAGGGGCCTGGAGACCCAGTACTTC. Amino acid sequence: CASSLGFRGLETQYF.

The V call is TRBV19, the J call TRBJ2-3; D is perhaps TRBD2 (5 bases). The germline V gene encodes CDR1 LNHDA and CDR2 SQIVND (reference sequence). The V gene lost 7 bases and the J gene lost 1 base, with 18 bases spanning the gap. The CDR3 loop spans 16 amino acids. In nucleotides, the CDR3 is TGTGCCAGTACCTATCGGGCTAGCAGCCGCACAGATACGCAGTATTTT. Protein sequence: CASTYRASSRTDTQYF.

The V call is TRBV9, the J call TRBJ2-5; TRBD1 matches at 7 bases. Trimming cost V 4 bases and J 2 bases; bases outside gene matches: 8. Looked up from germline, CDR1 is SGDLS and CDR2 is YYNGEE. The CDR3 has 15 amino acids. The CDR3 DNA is TGTGCCAGCAGCCCAATGGGACAGCTACAAGAGACCCAGTACTTC. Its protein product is CASSPMGQLQETQYF.

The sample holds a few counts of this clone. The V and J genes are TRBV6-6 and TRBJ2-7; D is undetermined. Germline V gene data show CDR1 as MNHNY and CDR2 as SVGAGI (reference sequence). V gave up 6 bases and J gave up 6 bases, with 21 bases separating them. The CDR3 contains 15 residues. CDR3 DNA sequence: TGTGCCAGCAGCCCGCGGCCGCCAGAGTTCGGCGAGCAGTACTTC. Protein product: CASSPRPPEFGEQYF.

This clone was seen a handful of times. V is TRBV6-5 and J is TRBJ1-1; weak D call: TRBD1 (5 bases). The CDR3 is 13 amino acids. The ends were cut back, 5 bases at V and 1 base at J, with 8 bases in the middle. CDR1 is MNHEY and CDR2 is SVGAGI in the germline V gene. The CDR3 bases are TGTGCCAGCAGTGACGGACAGAACACTGAAGCTTTCTTT. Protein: CASSDGQNTEAFF.

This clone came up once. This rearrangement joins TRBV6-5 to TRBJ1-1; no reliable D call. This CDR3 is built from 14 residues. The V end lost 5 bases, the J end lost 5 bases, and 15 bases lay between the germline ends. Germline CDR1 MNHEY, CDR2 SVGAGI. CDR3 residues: CASSPFLGGTEAFF. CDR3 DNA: TGTGCCAGCAGTCCGTTCCTGGGAGGGACTGAAGCTTTCTTT.

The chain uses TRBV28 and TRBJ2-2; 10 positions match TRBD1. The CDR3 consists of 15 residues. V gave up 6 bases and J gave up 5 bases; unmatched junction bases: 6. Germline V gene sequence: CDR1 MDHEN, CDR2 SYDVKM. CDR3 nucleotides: TGTGCCAGCAGGTCGTCGGGACAGGGGACCGGGGAGCTGTTTTTT. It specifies CASRSSGQGTGELFF.

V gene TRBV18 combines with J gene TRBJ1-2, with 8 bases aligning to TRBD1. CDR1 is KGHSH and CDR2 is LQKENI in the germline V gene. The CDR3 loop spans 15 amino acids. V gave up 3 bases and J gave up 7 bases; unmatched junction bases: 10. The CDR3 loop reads CASSPSGGQGGGYTF. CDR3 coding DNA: TGTGCCAGCTCACCGAGTGGAGGACAGGGAGGTGGCTACACCTTC.

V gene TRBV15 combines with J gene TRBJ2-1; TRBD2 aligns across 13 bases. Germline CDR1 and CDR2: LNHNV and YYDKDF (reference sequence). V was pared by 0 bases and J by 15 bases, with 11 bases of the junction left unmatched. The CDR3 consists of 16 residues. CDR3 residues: CATSRDRSLAGGPWFF. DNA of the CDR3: TGTGCCACCAGCAGAGATAGGTCACTAGCGGGGGGGCCCTGGTTCTTC.

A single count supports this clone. CDR3 loop: CASSAGGYEQYF. CDR3 DNA sequence: TGTGCCAGCAGCGCAGGGGGGTACGAGCAGTACTTC. The chain links TRBV7-9 to TRBJ2-7; TRBD1 is a possible D gene (7 bases). The CDR3 totals 12 residues. CDR1 is SEHNR and CDR2 is FQNEAQ in the germline V gene (reference sequence). V lost 5 bases and J 4 bases, leaving 9 bases between the germline ends. Full variable domain (outside the CDR3, taken from reference TRBV7-9 and TRBJ2-7): DTGVSQNPRHKITKRGQNVTFRCDPISEHNRLYWYRQTLGQGPEFLTYFQNEAQLEKSRLLSDRFSAERPKGSFSTLEIQRTEQGDSAMYLCASSAGGYEQYFGPGTRLTVT.